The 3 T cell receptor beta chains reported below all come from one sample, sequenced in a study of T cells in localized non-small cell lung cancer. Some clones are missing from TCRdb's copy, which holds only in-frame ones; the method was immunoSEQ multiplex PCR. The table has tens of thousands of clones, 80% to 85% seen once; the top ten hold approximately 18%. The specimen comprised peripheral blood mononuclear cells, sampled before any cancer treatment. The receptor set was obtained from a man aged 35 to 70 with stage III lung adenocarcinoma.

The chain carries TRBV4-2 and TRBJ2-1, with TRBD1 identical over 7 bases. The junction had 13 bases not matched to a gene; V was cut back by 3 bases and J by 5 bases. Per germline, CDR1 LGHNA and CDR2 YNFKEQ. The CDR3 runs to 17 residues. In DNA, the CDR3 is TGTGCCAGCAGCCACGACTACGGGACAGCTAACGACAATGAGCAGTTCTTC. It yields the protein CASSHDYGTANDNEQFF.

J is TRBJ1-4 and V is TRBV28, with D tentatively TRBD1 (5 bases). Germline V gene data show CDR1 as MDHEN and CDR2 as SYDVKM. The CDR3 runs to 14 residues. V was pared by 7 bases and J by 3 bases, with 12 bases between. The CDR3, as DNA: TGTGCCAGCACCTTGGGGCAGCCTAATGAAAAACTGTTTTTT. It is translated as CASTLGQPNEKLFF.

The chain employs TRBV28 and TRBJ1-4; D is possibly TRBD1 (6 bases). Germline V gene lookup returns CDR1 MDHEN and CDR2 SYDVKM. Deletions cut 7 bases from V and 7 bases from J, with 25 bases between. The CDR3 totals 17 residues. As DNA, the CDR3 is TGTGCCAGCACTCAAGAGGGGGGGGCCACAATGGGTGAAAAACTGTTTTTT. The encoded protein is CASTQEGGATMGEKLFF.